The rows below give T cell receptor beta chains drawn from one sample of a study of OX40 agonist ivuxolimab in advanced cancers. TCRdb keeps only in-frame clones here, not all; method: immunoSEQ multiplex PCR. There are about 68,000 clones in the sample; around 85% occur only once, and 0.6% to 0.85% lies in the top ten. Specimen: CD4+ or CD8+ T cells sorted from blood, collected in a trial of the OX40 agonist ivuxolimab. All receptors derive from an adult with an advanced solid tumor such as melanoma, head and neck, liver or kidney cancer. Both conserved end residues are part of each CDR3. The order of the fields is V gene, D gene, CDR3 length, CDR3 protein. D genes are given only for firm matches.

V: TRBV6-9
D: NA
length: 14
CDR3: CASSYSGVSQPQHF

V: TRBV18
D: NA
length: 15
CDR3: CASSPTVYSNQPQHF

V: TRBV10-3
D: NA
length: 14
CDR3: CAISVLAGTDTQYF

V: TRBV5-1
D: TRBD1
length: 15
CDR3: CASSVGTGGQETQYF

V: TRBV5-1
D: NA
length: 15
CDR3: CASSSEGHQNTEAFF

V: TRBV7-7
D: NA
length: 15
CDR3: CASSFYRVGFYEQYF

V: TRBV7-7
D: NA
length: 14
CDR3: CASSLIGVQETQYF

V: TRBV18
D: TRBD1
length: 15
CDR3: CASSPTTGSNYGYTF

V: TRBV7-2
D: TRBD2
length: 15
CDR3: CASRPGLAVGYEQYF

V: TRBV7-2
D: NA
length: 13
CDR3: CASSRQANYGYTF

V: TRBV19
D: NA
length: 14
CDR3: CASSQHWVSNIQYF

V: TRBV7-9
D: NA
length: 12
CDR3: CASSSSDLGYTF

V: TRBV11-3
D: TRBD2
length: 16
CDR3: CASSPRAGPSYNEQFF

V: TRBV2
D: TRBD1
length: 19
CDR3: CASSHKRQGATLSNQPQHF

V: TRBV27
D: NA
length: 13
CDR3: CASSFQGNTEAFF

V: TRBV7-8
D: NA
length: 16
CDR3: CASSPPRRVGTDTQYF

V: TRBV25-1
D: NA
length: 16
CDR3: CASSEPTGTGYNEQFF

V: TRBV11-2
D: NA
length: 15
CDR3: CASSSRTDSNQPQHF

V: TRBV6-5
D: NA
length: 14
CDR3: CASSRQSSNTEAFF

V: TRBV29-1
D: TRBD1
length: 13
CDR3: CSVWTGERNEQFF

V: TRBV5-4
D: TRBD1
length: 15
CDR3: CASSLDRGLTDTQYF

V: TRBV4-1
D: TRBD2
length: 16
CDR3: CASSSMGGVSTDTQYF

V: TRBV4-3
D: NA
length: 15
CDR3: CASSQDPGSHYGYTF

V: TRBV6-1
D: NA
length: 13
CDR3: CASSERVNTEAFF

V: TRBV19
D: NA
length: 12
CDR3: CASSFRQDGYTF

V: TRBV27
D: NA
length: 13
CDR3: CASSPWTAWELFF

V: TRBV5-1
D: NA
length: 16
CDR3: CASSPEGVPGANVLTF

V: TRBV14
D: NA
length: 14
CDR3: CASSLFRDAGELFF

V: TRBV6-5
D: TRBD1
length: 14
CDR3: CASSVDRGFSGYTF

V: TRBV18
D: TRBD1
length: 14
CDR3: CASSPTGAIYEQYF

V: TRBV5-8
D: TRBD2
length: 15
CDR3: CASSLKTSGGQMRYF

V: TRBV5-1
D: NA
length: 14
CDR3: CATMKTSGANVLTF

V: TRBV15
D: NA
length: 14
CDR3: CATSLREGGYGYTF

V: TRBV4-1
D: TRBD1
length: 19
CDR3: CASSHKPKPGQASLTEAFF

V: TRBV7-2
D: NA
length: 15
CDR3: CASSPPQGGSYEQYF

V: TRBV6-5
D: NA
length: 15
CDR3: CASSADRNSNQPQHF

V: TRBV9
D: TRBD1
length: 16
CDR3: CASSVEGTGGTDTQYF

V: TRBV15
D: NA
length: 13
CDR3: CATSIGPYNEQFF

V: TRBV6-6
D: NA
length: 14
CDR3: CASSLLSGANVLTF

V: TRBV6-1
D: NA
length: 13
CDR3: CASSSDGYYGYTF

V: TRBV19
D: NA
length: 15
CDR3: CASSIGGPNTGELFF

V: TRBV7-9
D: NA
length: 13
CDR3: CASSPDGYYGYTF

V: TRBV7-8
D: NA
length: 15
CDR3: CASSTRGVDTGELFF

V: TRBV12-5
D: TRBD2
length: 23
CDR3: CASGLVRGGLAGGPGAGANVLTF

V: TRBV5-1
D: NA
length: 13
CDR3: CASSPQPNQPQHF

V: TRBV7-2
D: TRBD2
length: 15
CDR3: CASSLVRAGVETQYF

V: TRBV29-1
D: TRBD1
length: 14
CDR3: CSVPGTASYNEQFF

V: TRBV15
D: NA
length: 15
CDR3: CATSRDRPGNTEAFF